These 29 T cell receptor beta chains originate from one sample sequenced in a study of shared clonotypes between healthy human individuals. Only in-frame clones appear in the TCRdb table, and some are missing; sequencing was by immunoSEQ multiplex PCR. Of about 2.3 million clones listed, 85% to 95% are singletons. The specimen was naive CD4+ T cells from PBMCs. Subset reported: CD45RA+ positively selected. The source of these receptors is a man aged 18 to 30 in good health. Some clones in this sample may be carry-over from other donors' samples.

This chain connects TRBV6-1 to TRBJ1-2; maybe TRBD1 (5 bases). Germline CDR1 is MNHNS and CDR2 is SASEGT. The length of the CDR3 is 15 residues. Trimming stripped 5 bases from V and 2 bases from J, with 15 bases between. The chain's CDR3 is CASSLGGTLNYGYTF. CDR3 nucleotide sequence: TGTGCCAGCAGTTTGGGCGGGACTCTGAACTATGGCTACACCTTC.

This clone was observed once. V gene TRBV30 combines with J gene TRBJ2-7, with D perhaps being TRBD1 or TRBD2 (5 bases each). Looked up from germline, CDR1 is GTSNPN and CDR2 is SVGIG (reference sequence). The CDR3 is made up of 13 amino acids. The V and J ends lost 4 bases and 7 bases respectively, with 17 bases between them. Here the CDR3 DNA reads TGTGCCTGGACGGGGCAGGCACGAGGAGAGCAGTACTTC. The encoded protein is CAWTGQARGEQYF.

The chain employs TRBV29-1 and TRBJ2-5; D possibly uses TRBD1 or TRBD2 (6 bases each). This CDR3 is built from 12 residues. Trimming left V 6 bases short and J 7 bases short, with 15 bases between. Germline values: CDR1 SQVTM, CDR2 ANQGSEA. The CDR3 sequence is CSVRDIGGTQYF. For the CDR3, the DNA is TGCAGCGTGAGGGACATCGGGGGGACCCAGTACTTC. Supplemented by reference TRBV29-1 and TRBJ2-5, the full variable domain reads SAVISQKPSRDICQRGTSLTIQCQVDSQVTMMFWYRQQPGQSLTLIATANQGSEATYESGFVIDKFPISRPNLTFSTLTVSNMSPEDSSIYLCSVRDIGGTQYFGPGTRLLVL.

J is TRBJ1-3 and V is TRBV7-9; no reliable D call. Trimming pared 2 bases from V and 0 bases from J, leaving 17 bases between. This CDR3 is 18 amino acids long. Germline CDR1 and CDR2: SEHNR and FQNEAQ (reference sequence). CDR3 sequence (DNA): TGTGCCAGCAGCTTAAGACTTAGTTGGATCTCCTCTGGAAACACCATATATTTT. It specifies CASSLRLSWISSGNTIYF.

The rearrangement links TRBV6-5 to TRBJ1-2, with no clear D. V gave up 7 bases and J gave up 2 bases, with 5 bases separating them. This CDR3 region has 11 residues. The germline V gene has CDR1 MNHEY and CDR2 SVGAGI. For the CDR3, the DNA is TGTGCCAGCAAACAGAACTATGGCTACACCTTC. This codes for CASKQNYGYTF.

The chain recombines TRBV7-9 with TRBJ2-1; tentatively, D is TRBD1 or TRBD2 (5 bases each). Germline V gene lookup returns CDR1 SEHNR and CDR2 FQNEAQ (reference sequence). This CDR3 contains 13 residues. V was pared by 5 bases and J by 5 bases, with 10 bases between. CDR3 loop: CASSGTADNEQFF. CDR3 coding DNA: TGTGCCAGCAGCGGGACCGCTGACAATGAGCAGTTCTTC.

The V call is TRBV5-6, the J call TRBJ1-4; maybe TRBD1 (5 bases). This CDR3 spans 16 amino acids. Germline V gene data show CDR1 as SGHDT and CDR2 as YYEEEE. Trimming removed 0 bases at V and 5 bases at J, with 14 bases between. The CDR3 spells CASSLGPGVENEKLFF. The CDR3 DNA reads TGTGCCAGCAGCTTGGGACCGGGGGTGGAGAATGAAAAACTGTTTTTT.

CDR3 sequence (DNA): TGTGCCAGCAGCTTAAGGGACGGAACCGGCTACGAGCAGTACTTC. Protein product: CASSLRDGTGYEQYF. V is TRBV11-3 and J is TRBJ2-7; D possibly matches TRBD1 or TRBD2 (5 bases each). V dropped 2 bases and J dropped 3 bases, with 14 bases sitting between them. The CDR3 is 15 residues long. CDR1 and CDR2 (germline): SGHNT, YENEEA. Together with reference TRBV11-3 and TRBJ2-7, the CDR3 gives the full variable domain: EAGVVQSPRYKIIEKKQPVAFWCNPISGHNTLYWYLQNLGQGPELLIRYENEEAVDDSQLPKDRFSAERLKGVDSTLKIQPAELGDSAVYLCASSLRDGTGYEQYFGPGTRLTVT.

V usage is TRBV4-1 and J usage is TRBJ2-1; no clear D gene. This CDR3 is built from 13 residues. Trimming removed 0 bases at V and 9 bases at J, with 9 bases between. From germline, CDR1 is MGHRA and CDR2 YSYEKL. The CDR3 nucleotides are TGCGCCAGCAGCCAAGATCGGGTTTTTGAGCAGTTCTTC. It encodes CASSQDRVFEQFF.

The chain's CDR3 is CASSTWGTGKSTDTQYF. The CDR3 nucleotides read TGTGCCAGCAGCACCTGGGGGACAGGGAAGAGCACAGATACGCAGTATTTT. J is TRBJ2-3 and V is TRBV9; TRBD1 aligns across 9 bases. The CDR3 runs 17 residues. The V segment lost 4 bases and the J segment 0 bases; nucleotides outside the gene matches: 9. CDR1 SGDLS and CDR2 YYNGEE come from the germline V gene.

The chain is built from TRBV5-4 and TRBJ2-1; 11 nucleotides align to TRBD2. CDR3 length: 15 amino acids. J was trimmed by 5 bases and V by 0 bases; bases with no gene match: 1. Germline CDR1 reads SGHNT; CDR2 reads YYREEE (reference sequence). The chain's CDR3 is CASSLVTSGNNEQFF. CDR3 coding DNA: TGTGCCAGCAGCTTGGTGACTAGCGGGAACAATGAGCAGTTCTTC.

This rearrangement joins TRBV5-1 to TRBJ2-7, with a tentative D call TRBD2 (6 bases). CDR1 is SGHRS, CDR2 YFSETQ, per germline. CDR3 length equals 16 residues. The V and J ends lost 0 bases and 0 bases respectively, with 13 bases between them. DNA for the CDR3: TGCGCCAGCAGCTTGGGCGGGGTCCGAAGCTCCTACGAGCAGTACTTC. It yields the protein CASSLGGVRSSYEQYF.

The V gene is TRBV28, the J gene TRBJ2-1; the D gene is possibly TRBD2 (5 bases). Deletions cut 7 bases from V and 6 bases from J, with 16 bases between. The CDR3 has 14 amino acids. Germline V gene sequence: CDR1 MDHEN, CDR2 SYDVKM. The CDR3 sequence: CASTRYGRGNEQFF. The CDR3 DNA follows: TGTGCCAGCACCCGATATGGTCGGGGCAATGAGCAGTTCTTC.

A remark on this clone: Other DNA sequences in the same sample also yield this CDR3. CDR3: CASSSPGYGYTF. The CDR3 DNA sequence: TGTGCCAGCAGTTCCCCGGGGTACGGCTACACCTTC. The chain links TRBV28 to TRBJ1-2; no clear D gene. The CDR3 runs 12 residues. Germline assignment: CDR1 MDHEN and CDR2 SYDVKM. The V gene lost 4 bases and the J gene lost 8 bases, with 11 bases spanning the gap.

The chain recombines TRBV9 with TRBJ2-7, with 9 bases matching TRBD2. Germline CDR1 SGDLS, CDR2 YYNGEE. The ends lost 7 bases at V and 7 bases at J; junction bases unmatched: 12. This CDR3 contains 14 residues. The CDR3 region is CASSSGMTLVEQYF. CDR3 nucleotides: TGTGCCAGCTCTAGCGGGATGACTCTCGTAGAGCAGTACTTC.

The chain employs TRBV11-2 and TRBJ2-7, with D maybe TRBD1 (6 bases). Trimming shortened V by 2 bases and J by 5 bases, and 13 bases separated the two germline ends. The CDR3 length is 14 residues. Looked up from germline, CDR1 is SGHAT and CDR2 is FQNNGV. CDR3 amino acids: CASSLSSGGHEQYF. For the CDR3, the DNA is TGTGCCAGCAGCTTATCGTCTGGGGGCCACGAGCAGTACTTC.

The gene calls are TRBV5-1 and TRBJ2-7; 9 bases map to TRBD1. V lost 0 bases, J lost 6 bases, and 10 bases stayed unmatched. The CDR3 runs to 16 residues. CDR1 SGHRS and CDR2 YFSETQ come from the germline V gene. The CDR3 loop reads CASSLGLGTGSGEQYF. The CDR3 nucleotides read TGCGCCAGCAGCTTGGGATTAGGGACAGGGTCGGGCGAGCAGTACTTC. Full variable domain (rest looked up from reference TRBV5-1 and TRBJ2-7): KAGVTQTPRYLIKTRGQQVTLSCSPISGHRSVSWYQQTPGQGLQFLFEYFSETQRNKGNFPGRFSGRQFSNSRSEMNVSTLELGDSALYLCASSLGLGTGSGEQYFGPGTRLTVT.

The chain uses TRBV11-2 and TRBJ2-3; D assignment may be TRBD1 or TRBD2 (5 bases each). Between the trimmed V and J ends, which lost 2 bases and 5 bases, there was a span of 14 bases. The CDR3 extends over 15 amino acids. Germline V gene data show CDR1 as SGHAT and CDR2 as FQNNGV. CDR3 in DNA: TGTGCCAGCAGCTTAAGAGGGACCCTCGGAGATACGCAGTATTTT. Its protein is CASSLRGTLGDTQYF. The full variable domain, completed using reference TRBV11-2 and TRBJ2-3, is EAGVAQSPRYKIIEKRQSVAFWCNPISGHATLYWYQQILGQGPKLLIQFQNNGVVDDSQLPKDRFSAERLKGVDSTLKIQPAKLEDSAVYLCASSLRGTLGDTQYFGPGTRLTVL.

The V call is TRBV7-2, the J call TRBJ1-1; tentative D call: TRBD1 (5 bases). The CDR3 covers 14 residues. Trimming cost V 4 bases and J 4 bases, with 13 bases left between them. The germline CDR1 and CDR2 sequences are SGHTA and FQGNSA. DNA of the CDR3: TGTGCCAGCAGCTCGCGGCAGGGCGCCACTGAAGCTTTCTTT. Translating it yields CASSSRQGATEAFF.

The rearrangement links TRBV6-1 to TRBJ1-1; D gene ambiguous. Germline lookup yields CDR1 MNHNS and CDR2 SASEGT. Deletions cut 4 bases from V and 10 bases from J, with 13 bases between. This CDR3 comprises 12 residues. The CDR3: CASSGLSSAAFF. In nucleotides, the CDR3 is TGTGCCAGCAGTGGACTGAGTTCAGCAGCTTTCTTT.

Notes on this clone: The sample holds other DNA sequences that translate to the same CDR3. V gene TRBV7-2 combines with J gene TRBJ1-3; D uncertain. Trimming removed 0 bases from V and 7 bases from J, with 10 bases in between. There are 14 residues in the CDR3. Germline V gene lookup returns CDR1 SGHTA and CDR2 FQGNSA. The CDR3 loop reads CASSLAPSGNTIYF. The CDR3 region has the DNA TGTGCCAGCAGCTTAGCCCCCAGTGGCAACACCATATATTTT.

The chain carries TRBV28 and TRBJ1-1, with TRBD1 identical over 8 bases. Germline trimming cut 3 bases from V and 4 bases from J; bases unmatched to any gene: 10. The CDR3 extends over 16 amino acids. The germline V gene has CDR1 MDHEN and CDR2 SYDVKM. CDR3 bases: TGTGCCAGCAGTTTTTTGTCTCAGGGGGCCCCCACTGAAGCTTTCTTT. Encoded protein: CASSFLSQGAPTEAFF.

The chain couples TRBV7-8 to TRBJ2-6; 12 bases align to TRBD1. Trimming removed 5 bases from V and 2 bases from J; junction bases left unmatched: 7. This CDR3 is built from 18 residues. The V gene's germline CDR1 is SGHVS and CDR2 FQNEAQ. Here the CDR3 reads CASSIPGQGATGANVLTF. The CDR3 nucleotides read TGTGCCAGCAGCATACCGGGACAGGGGGCAACTGGGGCCAACGTCCTGACTTTC.

The rearrangement joins TRBV4-3 to TRBJ2-1; 10 nucleotides match TRBD2. This CDR3 is 17 amino acids long. Per the germline V gene, CDR1 is LGHNA and CDR2 is YSLEER. V lost 2 bases, J lost 4 bases, and 8 bases stayed unmatched. This CDR3 is CASSQSTSGTSYNEQFF. The CDR3 region has the DNA TGCGCCAGCAGCCAAAGCACTAGCGGGACGTCGTACAATGAGCAGTTCTTC.

V is TRBV7-8 and J is TRBJ2-7, with a possible D match to TRBD1 (6 bases). V gave up 4 bases and J gave up 4 bases, with 8 bases separating them. The CDR3 runs to 12 residues. Germline-derived CDR1 and CDR2 are SGHVS and FQNEAQ. The CDR3 spells CASSSQGYEQYF. In nucleotides, the CDR3 is TGTGCCAGCAGCTCACAGGGTTACGAGCAGTACTTC. Variable domain in full (rest from reference TRBV7-8 and TRBJ2-7): GAGVSQSPRYKVAKRGQDVALRCDPISGHVSLFWYQQALGQGPEFLTYFQNEAQLDKSGLPSDRFFAERPEGSVSTLKIQRTQQEDSAVYLCASSSQGYEQYFGPGTRLTVT.

The V and J genes are TRBV30 and TRBJ2-3; 10 bases align to TRBD1. The CDR3 is 16 amino acids. Germline V gene data show CDR1 as GTSNPN and CDR2 as SVGIG (reference sequence). V lost 2 bases and J lost 5; bases outside the gene matches: 10. The CDR3 coding sequence is TGTGCCTGGAGTAGAGGTGGGACAGGGGTCGGAGATACGCAGTATTTT. Amino acid sequence: CAWSRGGTGVGDTQYF.

J is TRBJ2-1 and V is TRBV4-2; 9 nucleotides match TRBD1. The V gene end was trimmed by 2 bases and the J gene end by 10 bases; junction bases not matched to a gene: 12. Germline CDR1 and CDR2: LGHNA and YNFKEQ. This CDR3 is built from 16 residues. The CDR3 nucleotides are TGTGCCAGCAGCCAACAAGCGGGACAGGGATATTTGGAGCAGTTCTTC. Its protein product is CASSQQAGQGYLEQFF.

This chain connects TRBV19 to TRBJ1-2; D gene ambiguous. There are 11 residues in the CDR3. Germline loops: CDR1 LNHDA, CDR2 SQIVND (reference sequence). The V gene lost 6 bases and the J gene lost 8 bases, with 10 bases spanning the gap. The CDR3 DNA is TGTGCCAGTAGACTCGGTAGCGGCTACACCTTC. This gives the protein CASRLGSGYTF.

The chain couples TRBV7-2 to TRBJ1-1, with 7 bases matching TRBD1. CDR3 length: 14 residues. Germline assignment: CDR1 SGHTA and CDR2 FQGNSA. After removal of 3 bases from V and 4 bases from J, the junction contained 5 bases not matched to a gene. Written as DNA, the CDR3 is TGTGCCAGCAGCTTGTCCAGGGGGGCCACTGAAGCTTTCTTT. Residues: CASSLSRGATEAFF.